The next 16 T cell receptor beta chains were all read from a single sample in a study of blood T cell repertoires in COVID-19. Repertoires were generated with immunoSEQ multiplex PCR, while TCRdb's copy carries only in-frame clones and drops some. The repertoire holds about 110,000 clones, approximately 78% seen once, with approximately 15% in the top ten. Specimen: peripheral blood. The receptors come from a woman of 80 years or more with acute or convalescent COVID-19.

This clone has more than one count but fewer than ten. This chain joins TRBV5-1 and TRBJ2-7; 7 nucleotides align to TRBD1. The V segment lost 2 bases and the J segment 0 bases; nucleotides outside the gene matches: 8. The CDR3 runs 16 residues. CDR1 and CDR2 from the germline V gene are SGHRS and YFSETQ. CDR3 sequence: CASSFKGQYFSYEQYV. For the CDR3, the DNA is TGCGCCAGCAGCTTTAAGGGACAGTACTTCTCCTACGAGCAGTACGTC.

The chain uses TRBV25-1 and TRBJ1-6; D is ambiguous. Germline V gene sequence: CDR1 MGHDK, CDR2 SYGVNS. Trimming shortened V by 9 bases and J by 8 bases, and 14 bases separated the two germline ends. CDR3 length: 13 residues. CDR3 coding DNA: TGTGCCAGTGCCGGCGGTAATTATTCACCCCTCCACTTT. This gives the protein CASAGGNYSPLHF.

This chain connects TRBV28 to TRBJ1-5; TRBD1 agrees at 10 bases. The CDR3 covers 16 residues. Germline V lookup: CDR1 MDHEN, CDR2 SYDVKM. V lost 6 bases to trimming and J lost 7 bases; unmatched junction nucleotides: 12. The CDR3 DNA is TGTGCCAGCAGCCCTCTCCGGACAGGGGGAAGCCAGCCCCAGCATTTT. This codes for CASSPLRTGGSQPQHF.

This clone was detected only a few times. The chain uses TRBV28 and TRBJ1-4; TRBD1 matches 9 bases. CDR3 length: 16 residues. V shed 6 bases, J shed 5 bases, and the junction held 10 bases outside the gene matches. The V gene's germline CDR1 is MDHEN and CDR2 SYDVKM. This CDR3 is CASSSNPGTGNEKLFF. Written as DNA, the CDR3 is TGTGCCAGCAGCTCTAACCCCGGGACAGGGAATGAAAAACTGTTTTTT.

The rearrangement uses TRBV5-1 and TRBJ2-5; 7 bases align to TRBD2. V was pared by 4 bases and J by 2 bases, with 8 bases of the junction left unmatched. Germline-derived CDR1 and CDR2 are SGHRS and YFSETQ. The CDR3 consists of 15 residues. CDR3 nucleotide sequence: TGCGCCAGCAGCCAGCTTAGCGGGCAACAAGAGACCCAGTACTTC. Protein product: CASSQLSGQQETQYF. The full variable domain, completed using reference TRBV5-1 and TRBJ2-5, is KAGVTQTPRYLIKTRGQQVTLSCSPISGHRSVSWYQQTPGQGLQFLFEYFSETQRNKGNFPGRFSGRQFSNSRSEMNVSTLELGDSALYLCASSQLSGQQETQYFGPGTRLLVL.

CDR3 region: CATSDPLTGGEQPQHF. DNA for the CDR3: TGTGCCACCAGTGATCCTCTTACAGGGGGGGAACAGCCCCAGCATTTT. This chain links TRBV24-1 with TRBJ1-5; 8 bases map to TRBD1. The CDR3 contains 16 residues. Germline V gene sequence: CDR1 KGHDR, CDR2 SFDVKD. The J segment lost 7 bases and the V segment lost 3 bases, leaving 10 bases of the junction unmatched.

The chain joins TRBV3-1 (or the pseudogene TRBV3-2) to TRBJ2-1; D possibly corresponds to TRBD2 (6 bases). The CDR3 extends over 17 amino acids. V lost 0 bases, J lost 4 bases, and 16 bases lay in between. The V gene's germline CDR1 is LGHDT and CDR2 YNNKEL (reference sequence). This chain's CDR3 is CASSQDYGTSSYNEQFF. The CDR3 coding sequence is TGTGCCAGCAGCCAAGATTACGGAACTAGCTCGTACAATGAGCAGTTCTTC.

The V call is TRBV28, the J call TRBJ1-2, with D unclear. With 3 bases removed from V and 4 bases from J, the gap between germline ends came to 15 bases. CDR3 length: 15 residues. Germline CDR1 is MDHEN and CDR2 is SYDVKM. The CDR3 reads CASSLTRAWGYGYTF. The DNA for the CDR3 is TGTGCCAGCAGTTTGACTAGGGCTTGGGGCTATGGCTACACCTTC.

V and J are TRBV29-1 and TRBJ2-5; 10 positions match TRBD1. V shed 5 bases and J 7 bases; nucleotides not matched to a gene: 7. Germline V gives CDR1 SQVTM, CDR2 ANQGSEA. There are 13 residues in the CDR3. CDR3 coding DNA: TGCAGCGTTAAGTGGACAGGGGGTGGGACCCAGTACTTC. It yields the protein CSVKWTGGGTQYF.

The chain employs TRBV10-3 and TRBJ2-3; TRBD2 aligns across 8 bases. The CDR3 covers 17 residues. With 0 bases clipped from V and 4 bases from J, the junction kept 9 bases outside the gene matches. Germline values: CDR1 ENHRY, CDR2 SYGVKD. The CDR3 reads CAISESIRSGSADTQYF. CDR3 DNA sequence: TGTGCCATCAGTGAGTCGATCCGGAGCGGGAGTGCAGATACGCAGTATTTT.

The chain has TRBV19 and TRBJ1-5; perhaps TRBD1 as D (5 bases). The CDR3 consists of 16 residues. The germline V gene has CDR1 LNHDA and CDR2 SQIVND (reference sequence). V lost 4 bases and J lost 2, with 15 bases in between. For the CDR3, the DNA is TGTGCCAGTAGTACAGGGCTCGGGTATGGCAATCAGCCCCAGCATTTT. Translating gives CASSTGLGYGNQPQHF.

The genes are TRBV4-1 and TRBJ1-2; D not certain. Germline lookup yields CDR1 MGHRA and CDR2 YSYEKL. V was cut by 1 base and J by 5 bases, with 8 bases left in between. This CDR3 spans 13 amino acids. CDR3 DNA sequence: TGCGCCAGCAGCCAAGCGCGGCTGTATGGCTACACCTTC. Translation: CASSQARLYGYTF.

The CDR3 nucleotides read TGTGCCAGCAGCCGGGACATGGTAGAGACCCAGTACTTC. Its protein is CASSRDMVETQYF. V is TRBV5-4 and J is TRBJ2-5; D may be TRBD1 (6 bases). Germline V gene lookup returns CDR1 SGHNT and CDR2 YYREEE (reference sequence). V was clipped by 4 bases and J by 4 bases, with 11 bases between them. There are 13 residues in the CDR3.

This rearrangement joins TRBV10-3 to TRBJ1-1; D perhaps matches TRBD1 (6 bases). CDR1 and CDR2 from the germline V gene are ENHRY and SYGVKD. With 2 bases removed from V and 5 bases from J, the gap between germline ends came to 15 bases. There are 15 residues in the CDR3. CDR3 region: CAISEEGGGRTEAFF. The CDR3 bases are TGTGCCATCAGTGAGGAGGGAGGGGGTCGGACTGAAGCTTTCTTT.

This chain connects TRBV19 to TRBJ1-5, with D uncertain. Trimming took 9 bases from V and 0 from J, leaving 9 bases between them. The CDR3 length is 13 residues. Germline lookup yields CDR1 LNHDA and CDR2 SQIVND (reference sequence). The CDR3 here is CASSDYSNQPQHF. The DNA of the CDR3 is TGTGCCAGCTCAGACTATAGCAATCAGCCCCAGCATTTT.

This chain connects TRBV6-1 to TRBJ1-5; 7 bases fit TRBD1. V gave up 0 bases and J gave up 14 bases; unmatched junction bases: 4. The CDR3 length is 12 residues. From germline, CDR1 is MNHNS and CDR2 SASEGT. The CDR3 DNA reads as TGTGCCAGCAGTGAAGCGGGCAGGGGGGAGCATTTT. Its translation: CASSEAGRGEHF.